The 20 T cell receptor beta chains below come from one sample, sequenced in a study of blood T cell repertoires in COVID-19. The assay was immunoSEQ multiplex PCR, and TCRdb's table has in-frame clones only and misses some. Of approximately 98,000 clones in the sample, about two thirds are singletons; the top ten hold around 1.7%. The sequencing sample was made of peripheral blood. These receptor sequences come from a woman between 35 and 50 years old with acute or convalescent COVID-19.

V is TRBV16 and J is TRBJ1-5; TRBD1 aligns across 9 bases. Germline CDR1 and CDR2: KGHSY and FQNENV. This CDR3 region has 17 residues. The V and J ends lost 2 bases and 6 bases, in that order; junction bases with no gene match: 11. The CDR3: CASSQVLGQGGVQPQHF. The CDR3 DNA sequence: TGTGCCAGCAGCCAAGTTCTGGGACAGGGAGGTGTTCAGCCCCAGCATTTT.

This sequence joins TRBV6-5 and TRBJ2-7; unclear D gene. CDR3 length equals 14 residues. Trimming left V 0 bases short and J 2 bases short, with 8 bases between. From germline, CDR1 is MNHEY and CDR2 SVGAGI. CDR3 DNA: TGTGCCAGCAGTTACTCGAAACAGCCCTACGAGCAGTACTTC. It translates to CASSYSKQPYEQYF.

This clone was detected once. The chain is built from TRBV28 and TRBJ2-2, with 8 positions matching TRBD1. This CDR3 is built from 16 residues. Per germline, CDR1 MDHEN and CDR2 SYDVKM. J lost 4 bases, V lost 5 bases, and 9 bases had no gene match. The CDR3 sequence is CASSPSTGVSTGELFF. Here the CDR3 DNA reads TGTGCCAGCAGTCCATCGACAGGGGTGAGCACCGGGGAGCTGTTTTTT.

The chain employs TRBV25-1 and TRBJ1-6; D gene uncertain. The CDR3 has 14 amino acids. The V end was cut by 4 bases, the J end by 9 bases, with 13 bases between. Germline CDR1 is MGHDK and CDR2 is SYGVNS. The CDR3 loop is CASSAPGSSSPLHF. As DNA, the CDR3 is TGTGCCAGCAGTGCCCCGGGTAGTAGTTCACCCCTCCACTTT.

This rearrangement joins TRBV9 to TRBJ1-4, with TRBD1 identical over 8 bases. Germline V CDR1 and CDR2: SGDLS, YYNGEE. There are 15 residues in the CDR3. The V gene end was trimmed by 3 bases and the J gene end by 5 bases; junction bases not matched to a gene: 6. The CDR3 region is CASSAYRGRNEKLFF. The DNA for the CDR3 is TGTGCCAGCAGCGCCTACAGGGGGAGGAATGAAAAACTGTTTTTT.

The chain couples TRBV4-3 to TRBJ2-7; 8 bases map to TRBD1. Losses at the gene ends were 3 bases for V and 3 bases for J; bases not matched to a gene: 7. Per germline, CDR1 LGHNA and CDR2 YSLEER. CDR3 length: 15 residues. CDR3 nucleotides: TGCGCCAGCAGCCACGGGACAGGCGGGTACTACGAGCAGTACTTC. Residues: CASSHGTGGYYEQYF.

The CDR3 region is CSARAGSPLHF. DNA of the CDR3: TGCAGTGCTAGAGCGGGGTCACCCCTCCACTTT. This chain uses TRBV20-1 with TRBJ1-6; D gene ambiguous. Germline V CDR1 and CDR2: DFQATT, SNEGSKA (reference sequence). Trimming took 1 base from V and 10 from J, leaving 5 bases between them. This CDR3 contains 11 residues.

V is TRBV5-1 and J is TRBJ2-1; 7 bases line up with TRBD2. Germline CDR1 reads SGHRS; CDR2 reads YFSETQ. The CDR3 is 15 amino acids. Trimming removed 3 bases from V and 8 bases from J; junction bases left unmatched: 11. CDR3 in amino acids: CASSSERGPGDEQFF. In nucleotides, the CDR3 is TGCGCCAGCAGCTCCGAGCGGGGTCCGGGGGATGAGCAGTTCTTC.

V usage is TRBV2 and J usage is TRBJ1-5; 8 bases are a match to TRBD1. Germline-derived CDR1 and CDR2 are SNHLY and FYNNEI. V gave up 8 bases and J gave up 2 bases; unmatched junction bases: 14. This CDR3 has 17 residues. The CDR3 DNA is TGTGCCAGCCACAGGGGGGGTTGGGGGTCCGGCAATCAGCCCCAGCATTTT. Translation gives CASHRGGWGSGNQPQHF.

CDR3 sequence reads: CASSSVAGEGDTQYF. The CDR3 region has the DNA TGTGCCAGCAGTTCAGTAGCGGGGGAGGGAGATACGCAGTATTTT. V and J are TRBV6-5 and TRBJ2-3, with 9 positions matching TRBD2. This CDR3 spans 15 amino acids. Trimming at V came to 4 bases and at J to 5 bases, leaving 7 bases not matched to a gene. CDR1 is MNHEY and CDR2 is SVGAGI in the germline V gene.

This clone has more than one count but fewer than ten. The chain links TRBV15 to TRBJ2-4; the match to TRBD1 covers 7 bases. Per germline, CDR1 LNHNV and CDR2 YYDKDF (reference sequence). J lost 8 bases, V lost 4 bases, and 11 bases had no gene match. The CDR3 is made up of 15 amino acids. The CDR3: CATSNVRQGGDIQYF. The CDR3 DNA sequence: TGTGCCACCAGCAACGTCAGACAGGGCGGAGACATTCAGTACTTC.

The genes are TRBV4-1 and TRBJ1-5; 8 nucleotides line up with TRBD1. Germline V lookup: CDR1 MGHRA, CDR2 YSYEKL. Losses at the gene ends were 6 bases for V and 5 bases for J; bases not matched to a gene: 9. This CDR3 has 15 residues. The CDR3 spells CASSHTGTGDQPQHF. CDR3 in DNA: TGCGCCAGCAGTCACACCGGGACAGGAGATCAGCCCCAGCATTTT.

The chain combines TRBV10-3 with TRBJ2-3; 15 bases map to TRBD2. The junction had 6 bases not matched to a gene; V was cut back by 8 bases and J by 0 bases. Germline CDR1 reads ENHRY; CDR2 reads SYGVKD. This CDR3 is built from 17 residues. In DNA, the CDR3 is TGTGCCATCTCTTGGACTAGCGGGGGGGGTAGCACAGATACGCAGTATTTT. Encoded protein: CAISWTSGGGSTDTQYF.

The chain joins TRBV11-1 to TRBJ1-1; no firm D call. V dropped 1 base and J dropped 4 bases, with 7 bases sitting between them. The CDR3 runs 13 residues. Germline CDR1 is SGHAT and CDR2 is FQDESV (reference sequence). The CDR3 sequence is CASSLVSSTEAFF. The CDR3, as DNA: TGTGCCAGCAGCTTAGTATCGAGCACTGAAGCTTTCTTT.

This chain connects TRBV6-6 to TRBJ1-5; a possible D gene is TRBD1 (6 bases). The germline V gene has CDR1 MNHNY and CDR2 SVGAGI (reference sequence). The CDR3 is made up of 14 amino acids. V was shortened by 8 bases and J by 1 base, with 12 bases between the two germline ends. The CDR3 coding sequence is TGTGCCAGCCTACAGGGTGGCAGCAATCAGCCCCAGCATTTT. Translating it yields CASLQGGSNQPQHF.

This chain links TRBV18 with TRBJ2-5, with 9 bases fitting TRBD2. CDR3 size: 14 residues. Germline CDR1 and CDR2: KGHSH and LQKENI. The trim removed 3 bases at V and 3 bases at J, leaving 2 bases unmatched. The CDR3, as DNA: TGTGCCAGCTCACCTAGCGGGGGTGAAGAGACCCAGTACTTC. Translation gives CASSPSGGEETQYF.

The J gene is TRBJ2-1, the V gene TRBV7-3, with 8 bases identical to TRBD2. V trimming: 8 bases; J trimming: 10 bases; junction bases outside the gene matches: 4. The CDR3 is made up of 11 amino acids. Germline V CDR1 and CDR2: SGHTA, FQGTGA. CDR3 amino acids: CASGSGAEQFF. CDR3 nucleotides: TGTGCCAGCGGTAGCGGGGCGGAGCAGTTCTTC.

The CDR3 protein is CASSLLRGQGNQPQHF. The CDR3 DNA reads TGTGCCAGCAGTTTATTAAGGGGACAGGGGAATCAGCCCCAGCATTTT. The rearrangement uses TRBV27 and TRBJ1-5; 10 bases fit TRBD1. V trimming: 1 base; J trimming: 4 bases; junction bases outside the gene matches: 4. This CDR3 has 16 residues. CDR1 is MNHEY and CDR2 is SMNVEV in the germline V gene (reference sequence).

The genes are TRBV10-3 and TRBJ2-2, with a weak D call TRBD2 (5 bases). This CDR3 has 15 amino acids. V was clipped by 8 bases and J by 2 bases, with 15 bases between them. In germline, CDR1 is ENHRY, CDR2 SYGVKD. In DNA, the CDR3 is TGTGCCATCCGGGTCGTAGCGCCCAACACCGGGGAGCTGTTTTTT. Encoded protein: CAIRVVAPNTGELFF.

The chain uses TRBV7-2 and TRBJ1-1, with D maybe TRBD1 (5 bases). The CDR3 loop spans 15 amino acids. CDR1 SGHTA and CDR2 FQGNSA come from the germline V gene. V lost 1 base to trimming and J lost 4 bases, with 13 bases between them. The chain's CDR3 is CASSLGAGRGTEAFF. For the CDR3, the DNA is TGTGCCAGCAGCTTAGGGGCAGGGCGGGGCACTGAAGCTTTCTTT.